The subject of this entry is one T cell receptor beta chain. The antigen is unknown. The data were obtained in a study of Ad26.COV2.S vaccination and SARS-CoV-2 variants. Background on the study: Into the muscle, Ad26.COV2.S was dosed once or twice, 56 days apart.

Findings and limits, study-wide: Spike-specific responses of CD8+ and CD4+ T cells were reported to display substantial breadth after vaccination. Breadth and depth estimates from TCRs may understate total T cell responses.

The CDR3 has 16 amino acids. In germline, CDR1 is KGHSH, CDR2 LQKENI. Germline trimming cut 1 base from V and 8 bases from J; bases unmatched to any gene: 5. Clones were sequenced by immunoSEQ multiplex PCR, and TCRdb holds only the in-frame ones, with some missing. This table holds about 500,000 clones, about nine tenths found once. The treatment is: around 19 received Ad26.COV2.S at low or high dose, single or two shots; several received placebo; per-sample allocation not given. Following the first vaccine or placebo injection, samples were taken on day 63. Donation was by an adult aged 18-55 years who was in Boston.

The TCR sequence derives from a person between 18 and 65 years old who received the Ad26.COV2.S COVID-19 vaccine or a placebo. Material: peripheral blood, obtained in a trial of Ad26.COV2.S vaccine versus placebo. This chain uses TRBV18 with TRBJ2-4; 13 bases are shared with TRBD2. DNA for the CDR3: TGTGCCAGCTCACCACGGACTAGCGGGAGAAAGGACATTCAGTACTTC. It codes for CASSPRTSGRKDIQYF. The variable domain in full, with the rest retrieved from reference TRBV18 and TRBJ2-4, is NAGVMQNPRHLVRRRGQEARLRCSPMKGHSHVYWYRQLPEEGLKFMVYLQKENIIDESGMPKERFSAEFPKEGPSILRIQQVVRGDSAAYFCASSPRTSGRKDIQYFGAGTRLSVL.